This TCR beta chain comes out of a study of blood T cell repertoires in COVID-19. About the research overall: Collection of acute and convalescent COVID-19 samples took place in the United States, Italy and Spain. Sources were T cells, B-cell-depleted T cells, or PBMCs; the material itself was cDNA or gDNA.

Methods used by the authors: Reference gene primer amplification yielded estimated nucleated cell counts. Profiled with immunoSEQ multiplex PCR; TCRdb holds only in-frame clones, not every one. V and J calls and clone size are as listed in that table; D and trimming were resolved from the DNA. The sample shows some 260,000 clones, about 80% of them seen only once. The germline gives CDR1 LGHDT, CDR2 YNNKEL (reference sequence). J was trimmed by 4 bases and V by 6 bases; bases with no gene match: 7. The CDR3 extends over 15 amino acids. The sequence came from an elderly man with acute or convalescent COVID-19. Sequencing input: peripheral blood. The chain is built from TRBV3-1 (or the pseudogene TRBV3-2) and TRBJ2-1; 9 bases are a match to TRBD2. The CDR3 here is CASSVGLAGYNEQFF. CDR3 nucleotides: TGTGCCAGCAGTGTCGGGCTAGCGGGGTACAATGAGCAGTTCTTC.